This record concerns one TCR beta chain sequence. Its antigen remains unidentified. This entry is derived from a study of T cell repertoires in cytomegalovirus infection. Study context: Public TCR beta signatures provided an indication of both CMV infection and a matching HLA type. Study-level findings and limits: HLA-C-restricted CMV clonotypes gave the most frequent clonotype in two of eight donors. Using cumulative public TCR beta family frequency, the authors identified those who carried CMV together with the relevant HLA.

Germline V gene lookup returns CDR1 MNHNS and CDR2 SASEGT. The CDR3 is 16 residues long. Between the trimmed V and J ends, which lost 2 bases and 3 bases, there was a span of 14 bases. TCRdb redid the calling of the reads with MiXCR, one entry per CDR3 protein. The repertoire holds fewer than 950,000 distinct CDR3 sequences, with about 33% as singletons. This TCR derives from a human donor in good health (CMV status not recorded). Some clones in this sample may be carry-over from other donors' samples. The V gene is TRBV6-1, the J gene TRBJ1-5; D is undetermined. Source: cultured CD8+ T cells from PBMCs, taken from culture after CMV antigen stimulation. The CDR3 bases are TGTGCCAGCAGTGAAATCTGGCAGGCCTTCAATCAGCCCCAGCATTTT. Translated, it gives CASSEIWQAFNQPQHF.